The rows below give T cell receptor beta chains drawn from one sample of a study of blood T cells in healthy people across ages. TCRdb reprocessed the 5' RACE reads with MiXCR, giving one entry per CDR3 protein. The sample has just over 1 million distinct CDR3 sequences, roughly 45% seen once. Sample: blood. The receptors here all came from a woman in her sixties in good health. CDR3s include the opening cysteine and the closing phenylalanine or tryptophan. D genes are given only for firm matches. Expanded clones get a size class; other rows say once, few or many, or leave the size out.

V: TRBV20-1; J: TRBJ2-7; D: -; size: -; CDR3: CSARDWLARSSYNEQYF; DNA: TGCAGTGCTAGAGATTGGCTAGCGCGGAGCTCCTACAATGAGCAGTACTTC
V: TRBV20-1; J: TRBJ2-3; D: TRBD2; size: -; CDR3: CSALGTSFTDTQYF; DNA: TGCAGTGCCCTCGGGACTAGTTTCACAGATACGCAGTATTTT
V: TRBV3-1; J: TRBJ2-3; D: -; size: once; CDR3: CASSQAGTADTQYF; DNA: TGTGCCAGCAGCCAAGCGGGAACAGCAGATACGCAGTATTTT
V: TRBV6-6; J: TRBJ1-2; D: -; size: -; CDR3: CASSPSGRENYGYTF; DNA: TGTGCCAGCAGCCCCTCGGGCAGGGAAAACTATGGCTACACCTTC
V: TRBV18; J: TRBJ2-1; D: -; size: -; CDR3: CASSPGLAWNEQFF; DNA: TGTGCCAGCTCACCTGGTCTAGCGTGGAATGAGCAGTTCTTC
V: TRBV25-1; J: TRBJ2-1; D: -; size: -; CDR3: CASSDIWGNEQFF; DNA: TGTGCCAGCAGTGACATTTGGGGCAATGAGCAGTTCTTC
V: TRBV4-2; J: TRBJ2-1; D: TRBD2; size: -; CDR3: CASSYSGRADEQFF; DNA: TGTGCCAGCAGTTATAGCGGGAGGGCCGATGAGCAGTTCTTC
V: TRBV2; J: TRBJ2-5; D: -; size: -; CDR3: CASYEGRETQYF; DNA: TGTGCCAGCTATGAGGGAAGGGAGACCCAGTACTTC
V: TRBV10-3; J: TRBJ1-5; D: -; size: -; CDR3: CANGDEPGYNQPQHF; DNA: TGTGCGAACGGGGACGAACCGGGCTACAATCAGCCCCAGCATTTT
V: TRBV7-9; J: TRBJ2-3; D: TRBD2; size: few; CDR3: CAAPAPGGSTDTQYF; DNA: TGTGCCGCGCCCGCCCCGGGGGGTTCCACAGATACGCAGTATTTT
V: TRBV12-3/TRBV12-4; J: TRBJ2-7; D: -; size: -; CDR3: CASSLGFLSYEQYF; DNA: TGTGCCAGCAGTTTGGGGTTTCTCTCCTACGAGCAGTACTTC
V: TRBV2; J: TRBJ2-1; D: -; size: -; CDR3: CASSVGPFGYNEQFF; DNA: TGTGCCAGCAGTGTTGGTCCATTTGGGTACAATGAGCAGTTCTTC
V: TRBV5-1; J: TRBJ2-7; D: TRBD1; size: few; CDR3: CASSLDPGQRNYEQYF; DNA: TGCGCCAGCAGCTTGGACCCGGGACAGAGAAACTACGAGCAGTACTTC
V: TRBV12-3/TRBV12-4; J: TRBJ2-5; D: -; size: -; CDR3: CASSLARLPEETQYF; DNA: TGTGCCAGCAGTTTAGCGCGTCTGCCCGAAGAGACCCAGTACTTC
V: TRBV20-1; J: TRBJ2-7; D: -; size: -; CDR3: CSARSPVTDYEQYF; DNA: TGCAGTGCTAGAAGTCCGGTAACAGACTACGAGCAGTACTTC
V: TRBV9; J: TRBJ2-5; D: -; size: -; CDR3: CASSVAANQETQYF; DNA: TGTGCCAGCAGCGTAGCGGCTAACCAAGAGACCCAGTACTTC
V: TRBV10-3; J: TRBJ2-2; D: TRBD1; size: few; CDR3: CAISGSGTGSGELFF; DNA: TGTGCCATCAGTGGATCAGGGACAGGGTCCGGGGAGCTGTTTTTT
V: TRBV12-3/TRBV12-4; J: TRBJ2-7; D: -; size: few; CDR3: CASRLTGTLSYEQYF; DNA: TGTGCCAGCAGACTCACCGGGACGCTCAGCTACGAGCAGTACTTC
V: TRBV7-9; J: TRBJ2-5; D: -; size: -; CDR3: CASSSRDRTDQETQYF; DNA: TGTGCCAGCAGCTCGAGAGACAGAACCGACCAAGAGACCCAGTACTTC
V: TRBV7-3; J: TRBJ2-7; D: -; size: -; CDR3: CASSLSHNSYEQYF; DNA: TGTGCCAGCAGCTTATCACACAACTCCTACGAGCAGTACTTC
V: TRBV11-2; J: TRBJ2-6; D: TRBD2; size: -; CDR3: CASSSGIAGRRSGANVLTF; DNA: TGTGCCAGCAGCTCGGGCATAGCGGGACGCCGGTCTGGGGCCAACGTCCTGACTTTC
V: TRBV4-2; J: TRBJ1-5; D: -; size: few; CDR3: CASSQDPTGNTNQPQHF; DNA: TGTGCCAGCAGCCAAGACCCCACGGGAAATACCAATCAGCCCCAGCATTTT
V: TRBV27; J: TRBJ1-1; D: TRBD1; size: few; CDR3: CASSPGDRGYTEAFF; DNA: TGTGCCAGCAGCCCAGGGGACAGGGGGTACACTGAAGCTTTCTTT
V: TRBV12-3/TRBV12-4; J: TRBJ2-7; D: -; size: once; CDR3: CASSSSMGTGHYEQYF; DNA: TGTGCCAGCAGCTCCTCAATGGGCACGGGGCACTACGAGCAGTACTTC
V: TRBV11-1; J: TRBJ2-3; D: TRBD2; size: many; CDR3: CASSPGLAEGDTQYF; DNA: TGTGCCAGCAGCCCTGGACTAGCGGAGGGGGATACGCAGTATTTT
V: TRBV29-1; J: TRBJ2-3; D: -; size: few; CDR3: CSATPGASTDTQYF; DNA: TGCAGCGCCACCCCCGGGGCTAGCACAGATACGCAGTATTTT
V: TRBV5-1; J: TRBJ1-4; D: -; size: -; CDR3: CASSPASSGATELFF; DNA: TGCGCCAGCAGCCCGGCCAGTAGCGGGGCTACCGAACTGTTTTTT
V: TRBV9; J: TRBJ2-2; D: TRBD2; size: -; CDR3: CASSVVPGLANTGELFF; DNA: TGTGCCAGCAGCGTAGTCCCGGGACTAGCAAATACCGGGGAGCTGTTTTTT
V: TRBV25-1; J: TRBJ2-1; D: -; size: -; CDR3: CASSAMEHNYNEQFF; DNA: TGTGCCAGCAGTGCCATGGAACACAACTACAATGAGCAGTTCTTC
V: TRBV6-6; J: TRBJ1-4; D: -; size: -; CDR3: CASRSGRGWSEKLFF; DNA: TGTGCCAGCAGATCCGGCAGGGGCTGGAGTGAAAAACTGTTTTTT
V: TRBV7-3; J: TRBJ2-1; D: -; size: few; CDR3: CASSSGLMNEQFF; DNA: TGTGCCAGCAGCTCCGGACTTATGAATGAGCAGTTCTTC
V: TRBV27; J: TRBJ1-6; D: -; size: -; CDR3: CASSFRVSANSPLHF; DNA: TGTGCCAGCAGTTTTAGGGTCTCAGCGAATTCACCCCTCCACTTT
V: TRBV18; J: TRBJ2-7; D: -; size: -; CDR3: CASSPQRGLGEQYF; DNA: TGTGCCAGCTCACCACAACGGGGTTTGGGCGAGCAGTACTTC
V: TRBV4-1; J: TRBJ2-7; D: TRBD2; size: few; CDR3: CASSQGGLAGPTTYEQYF; DNA: TGCGCCAGCAGCCAAGGGGGACTAGCGGGACCTACTACCTACGAGCAGTACTTC
V: TRBV30; J: TRBJ1-1; D: -; size: -; CDR3: CAWSVAGLGNTEAFF; DNA: TGTGCCTGGAGTGTAGCAGGGCTAGGAAACACTGAAGCTTTCTTT
V: TRBV20-1; J: TRBJ2-7; D: -; size: few; CDR3: CSARDPQVSYEQYF; DNA: TGCAGTGCTAGAGATCCCCAGGTCTCCTACGAGCAGTACTTC
V: TRBV2; J: TRBJ1-5; D: TRBD1; size: few; CDR3: CASSGDRAQPQHF; DNA: TGTGCCAGCAGTGGGGACAGGGCACAGCCCCAGCATTTT
V: TRBV5-6; J: TRBJ2-7; D: TRBD1; size: -; CDR3: CASSPGTDNEQYF; DNA: TGTGCCAGCAGCCCGGGGACAGACAATGAGCAGTACTTC
V: TRBV6-1; J: TRBJ1-4; D: TRBD1; size: -; CDR3: CASSRETGGSPLREKLFF; DNA: TGTGCCAGCAGCCGAGAGACAGGGGGCTCCCCGCTAAGGGAAAAACTGTTTTTT
V: TRBV20-1; J: TRBJ1-5; D: -; size: -; CDR3: CSASHGAPREPQHF; DNA: TGCAGTGCCAGCCACGGGGCACCCAGGGAGCCCCAGCATTTT
V: TRBV10-3; J: TRBJ2-1; D: -; size: -; CDR3: CAALRGTGYEQFF; DNA: TGTGCCGCCCTCCGGGGGACTGGGTATGAGCAGTTCTTC
V: TRBV6-6; J: TRBJ2-1; D: -; size: -; CDR3: CASTLSGYEQFF; DNA: TGTGCCAGTACTTTGTCGGGCTATGAGCAGTTCTTC
V: TRBV27; J: TRBJ2-6; D: -; size: few; CDR3: CASSDSGLGANVLTF; DNA: TGTGCCAGCAGTGACTCAGGGTTAGGTGCCAACGTCCTGACTTTC
V: TRBV20-1; J: TRBJ1-2; D: -; size: -; CDR3: CSAIRQNYGYTF; DNA: TGCAGTGCGATTAGACAGAACTATGGCTACACCTTC
V: TRBV12-3/TRBV12-4; J: TRBJ2-7; D: -; size: many; CDR3: CASSLIWDGEQYF; DNA: TGTGCCAGCAGTTTAATCTGGGATGGAGAGCAGTACTTC
V: TRBV20-1; J: TRBJ2-7; D: TRBD2; size: -; CDR3: CSARDSSGSSYEQYF; DNA: TGCAGTGCTAGAGATTCTAGCGGGAGCTCCTACGAGCAGTACTTC
V: TRBV29-1; J: TRBJ1-2; D: TRBD1; size: many; CDR3: CSVQGARGNYGYTF; DNA: TGCAGCGTACAGGGGGCGCGAGGGAACTATGGCTACACCTTC
V: TRBV4-1; J: TRBJ2-7; D: TRBD2; size: few; CDR3: CASNQLAGVGEQYF; DNA: TGCGCCAGCAACCAACTAGCGGGAGTCGGGGAGCAGTACTTC
V: TRBV6-6; J: TRBJ2-7; D: -; size: -; CDR3: CASSYSTGSSYEQYF; DNA: TGTGCCAGCAGTTACTCGACCGGGAGCTCCTACGAGCAGTACTTC
V: TRBV12-3/TRBV12-4; J: TRBJ2-1; D: TRBD2; size: once; CDR3: CASSFPGLAGRHEQFF; DNA: TGTGCCAGCAGTTTCCCAGGACTAGCGGGAAGGCATGAGCAGTTCTTC
V: TRBV27; J: TRBJ2-7; D: TRBD1; size: few; CDR3: CASSLRQGIHEQYF; DNA: TGTGCCAGCAGTTTAAGACAGGGAATCCACGAGCAGTACTTC
V: TRBV9; J: TRBJ2-5; D: TRBD2; size: -; CDR3: CASSRSPGGETQYF; DNA: TGTGCCAGCAGCCGTTCCCCGGGGGGTGAGACCCAGTACTTC
V: TRBV27; J: TRBJ2-7; D: TRBD2; size: -; CDR3: CASSLFVAGGVKDEQYF; DNA: TGTGCCAGCAGTTTATTTGTAGCGGGAGGAGTTAAGGACGAGCAGTACTTC
V: TRBV6-1; J: TRBJ2-2; D: -; size: once; CDR3: CASSFLGGELFF; DNA: TGTGCCAGCAGTTTCCTTGGGGGGGAGCTGTTTTTT